Here is one T cell receptor (beta chain) with its context. The data derive from a study of T cell changes during pregnancy in multiple sclerosis. CDR1 and CDR2 (germline): SGHAT, FQNNGV. V shed 3 bases and J shed 3 bases, with 9 bases lying between them. The CDR3 loop spans 14 amino acids. Clones were read by immunoSEQ multiplex PCR, and TCRdb kept only the in-frame ones, dropping some. The sample lists more than 45,000 clones; roughly 90% were seen once. The origin of this receptor is a female donor with multiple sclerosis, enrolled in a pregnancy study. The chain carries TRBV11-2 and TRBJ2-4; tentatively, D is TRBD2 (6 bases). This specimen was CD4+ T cells from peripheral blood mononuclear cells, taken after pregnancy. The CDR3 coding sequence is TGTGCCAGCAGCTTCTCGCGGGGCAAAAACATTCAGTACTTC. Encoded protein: CASSFSRGKNIQYF.